Described below is a single T cell receptor beta chain sequence and its context. Libraries were prepared by immunoSEQ multiplex PCR; TCRdb keeps only in-frame clonotypes and omits some of them. The table includes approximately 240,000 clones, about 86% detected once. The sample belongs to a study of blood T cell repertoires in COVID-19. Study-level information: Donors in Cohort 3 who had recovered were those with two negative PCRs, healthcare professional clearance, or resolution of their symptoms. T cells, B-cell-depleted T cells, or PBMCs supplied cDNA or gDNA.

The CDR3 has 17 residues. Germline V gene sequence: CDR1 MNHEY, CDR2 SMNVEV (reference sequence). V trimming: 6 bases; J trimming: 8 bases; junction bases outside the gene matches: 18. The chain recombines TRBV27 with TRBJ2-1; 8 bases map to TRBD2. This clonotype was sampled from a woman between 45 and 60 years old in a cohort exposed to, infected with or recovered from COVID-19 (not recorded which). The specimen was PBMCs or T cells enriched from blood (not recorded which). The CDR3, as DNA: TGTGCCAGCAGCAGGGGCCGGGATTTCGCGGGGGGCGATGAGCAGTTCTTC. Its translation is CASSRGRDFAGGDEQFF.